Below are 27 T cell receptor beta chains sequenced from a single sample in a study of blood T cell repertoires in COVID-19 (dated by TCRdb to the early 2020s). Library prep was done by the immunoSEQ multiplex PCR assay. TCRdb mirrors the immuneACCESS table, restricted to in-frame sequences. Some clones are absent from its copies; in checked studies, under half trace to an unresolved V gene, and the reason for the others is unknown. This sample gives approximately 400,000 clones in total; more than 80% of them show up just once. 0.95% to 1.5% of the sample belongs to the ten largest clones. Sequencing used peripheral blood. These receptor sequences come from a man in his forties with acute or convalescent COVID-19.

This clone was detected only once. The chain combines TRBV24-1 with TRBJ2-1; no reliable D call. The CDR3 extends over 13 amino acids. The germline CDR1 and CDR2 sequences are KGHDR and SFDVKD. V was cut by 3 bases and J by 3 bases, with 5 bases left in between. The CDR3, as DNA: TGTGCCACCAGTGATCGTATCTACAATGAGCAGTTCTTC. Protein sequence: CATSDRIYNEQFF.

This sequence joins TRBV6-2 or TRBV6-3 and TRBJ2-7, with 11 bases that match TRBD2. The CDR3 totals 14 residues. V lost 5 bases and J lost 4; bases outside the gene matches: 4. Per the germline V gene, CDR1 is MNHEY and CDR2 is SVGEGT. CDR3 sequence reads: CASSLLAGVYEQYF. CDR3 nucleotides: TGTGCCAGCAGTCTACTAGCGGGGGTTTACGAGCAGTACTTC.

In DNA, the CDR3 is TGTGCCAGCTCGCCGGGGGATCAGCCCCAGCATTTT. This translates into CASSPGDQPQHF. The J gene is TRBJ1-5, the V gene TRBV18, with D possibly TRBD1 on 5 matching bases. The CDR3 contains 12 residues. Germline V gives CDR1 KGHSH, CDR2 LQKENI. The V end was cut by 6 bases, the J end by 5 bases, with 8 bases between.

The V gene is TRBV4-1, the J gene TRBJ2-3, with TRBD1 matching over 8 bases. The CDR3 has 16 residues. In germline, CDR1 is MGHRA, CDR2 YSYEKL. Trimming cost V 2 bases and J 2 bases; bases outside gene matches: 6. DNA for the CDR3: TGCGCCAGCAGCCAAACAGGGGGATTTGTCACAGATACGCAGTATTTT. It is translated as CASSQTGGFVTDTQYF.

The rearrangement uses TRBV6-5 and TRBJ1-2, with D maybe TRBD1 (5 bases). The V gene lost 0 bases and the J gene lost 5 bases, with 13 bases spanning the gap. This CDR3 spans 15 amino acids. CDR1 is MNHEY, CDR2 SVGAGI, per germline. The CDR3 DNA follows: TGTGCCAGCAGTTACTCGAAACCCAGGGAATATGGCTACACCTTC. Translated, it gives CASSYSKPREYGYTF.

V usage is TRBV6-4 and J usage is TRBJ2-3; D is undetermined. V lost 2 bases to trimming and J lost 2 bases, with 5 bases between them. There are 13 residues in the CDR3. The germline CDR1 and CDR2 sequences are MRHNA and SNTAGT. The CDR3 region is CASSDTDTDTQYF. For the CDR3, the DNA is TGTGCCAGCAGTGACACTGACACAGATACGCAGTATTTT.

J is TRBJ1-3 and V is TRBV11-2, with 9 bases matching TRBD1. CDR3 length: 16 amino acids. V dropped 3 bases and J dropped 4; count of bases not matched to a gene: 7. The germline gives CDR1 SGHAT, CDR2 FQNNGV. CDR3 in amino acids: CASSFTGTGPGNTIYF. The CDR3 DNA reads as TGTGCCAGCAGCTTTACCGGGACAGGGCCCGGAAACACCATATATTTT.

This chain connects TRBV27 to TRBJ1-5; 8 bases are shared with TRBD1. This CDR3 has 16 residues. Trimming took 3 bases from V and 7 from J; bases not matched to a gene: 11. Germline V gene data show CDR1 as MNHEY and CDR2 as SMNVEV (reference sequence). The CDR3 sequence is CASSFGSGQGGQPQHF. CDR3 coding DNA: TGTGCCAGCAGTTTTGGTTCCGGACAGGGTGGACAGCCCCAGCATTTT.

The rearrangement uses TRBV5-1 and TRBJ1-6; 10 bases agree with TRBD1. The CDR3 length is 14 residues. From germline, CDR1 is SGHRS and CDR2 YFSETQ. V gave up 0 bases and J gave up 10 bases; unmatched junction bases: 1. CDR3: CASSLVTGGSPLHF. The CDR3 DNA reads as TGCGCCAGCAGCTTGGTGACAGGGGGCTCACCCCTCCACTTT.

The chain carries TRBV5-4 and TRBJ2-7, with TRBD1 matching over 7 bases. The CDR3 consists of 15 residues. Unmatched junction bases numbered 13, after V lost 5 bases and J lost 5 bases. In germline, CDR1 is SGHNT, CDR2 YYREEE (reference sequence). DNA of the CDR3: TGTGCCAGCAGGTCCATACCGGGACAGATGGACGAGCAGTACTTC. It codes for CASRSIPGQMDEQYF.

This sequence joins TRBV10-3 and TRBJ1-2; TRBD1 aligns across 7 bases. V gave up 6 bases and J gave up 4 bases; unmatched junction bases: 8. Germline V gene lookup returns CDR1 ENHRY and CDR2 SYGVKD. The CDR3 contains 14 residues. The CDR3 nucleotides read TGTGCCATCAGCGCCGGACAGGACACCTATGGCTACACCTTC. Amino acids: CAISAGQDTYGYTF.

Turning to this clone: One end of the junction fails to match germline, which may point to a read error. The J gene is TRBJ2-3, the V gene TRBV7-7; TRBD2 aligns across 8 bases. CDR3 length: 16 residues. The germline CDR1 and CDR2 sequences are SSHAT and FNYEAQ (reference sequence). Here the CDR3 reads CASSPLAGRSTDTQYF. In DNA, the CDR3 is TGTGCTAGCAGCCCCTTAGCGGGAAGAAGCACAGATACGCAGTATTTT.

The table lists this clone with a few counts. The J gene is TRBJ2-1, the V gene TRBV2; the match to TRBD1 covers 9 bases. CDR1 and CDR2 from the germline V gene are SNHLY and FYNNEI. The CDR3 is made up of 15 amino acids. J was trimmed by 6 bases and V by 5 bases; bases with no gene match: 8. The CDR3 spells CASSPDRGGFNEQFF. In nucleotides, the CDR3 is TGTGCCAGCAGTCCTGACAGGGGGGGTTTCAATGAGCAGTTCTTC.

The V and J genes are TRBV27 and TRBJ2-7, with 9 bases matching TRBD2. Trimming cost V 10 bases and J 3 bases; bases outside gene matches: 22. In germline, CDR1 is MNHEY, CDR2 SMNVEV (reference sequence). This CDR3 region has 18 residues. The CDR3 loop reads CATPAQGGRAFLFYEQYF. As DNA, the CDR3 is TGTGCCACCCCCGCTCAGGGCGGGAGGGCGTTCCTGTTCTACGAGCAGTACTTC.

The V gene is TRBV12-3 or TRBV12-4, the J gene TRBJ1-1, with 8 bases matching TRBD1. With V trimmed by 6 bases and J by 1 base, 1 base remained unmatched. This CDR3 spans 13 amino acids. The CDR3 sequence is CASSDRGNTEAFF. In DNA form, the CDR3 reads TGTGCCAGCAGCGACAGGGGGAACACTGAAGCTTTCTTT.

J is TRBJ2-3 and V is TRBV29-1, with TRBD2 identical over 9 bases. Germline lookup yields CDR1 SQVTM and CDR2 ANQGSEA. This CDR3 spans 12 amino acids. J lost 2 bases, V lost 7 bases, and 1 base had no gene match. DNA of the CDR3: TGCAGCGGACTAGCGGCCACAGATACGCAGTATTTT. Translating it yields CSGLAATDTQYF.

This sequence joins TRBV29-1 and TRBJ2-2; D uncertain. The germline V gene encodes CDR1 SQVTM and CDR2 ANQGSEA. CDR3 length: 14 amino acids. Trimming stripped 4 bases from V and 7 bases from J, with 16 bases between. The chain's CDR3 is CSVAGFGSFGELFF. The CDR3 DNA reads as TGCAGCGTTGCAGGCTTCGGTAGTTTCGGGGAGCTGTTTTTT.

The chain links TRBV7-6 to TRBJ1-2, with TRBD1 matching 9 bases. CDR3 size: 15 residues. Germline V gives CDR1 SGHVS, CDR2 FNYEAQ. V lost 5 bases and J lost 8; bases outside the gene matches: 12. The CDR3 sequence is CASSPQGAQKRGYTF. CDR3 in DNA: TGTGCCAGCAGCCCACAGGGGGCCCAAAAGAGAGGCTACACCTTC.

This sequence joins TRBV28 and TRBJ2-3; TRBD2 is a possible D gene (5 bases). This CDR3 spans 14 amino acids. Germline V CDR1 and CDR2: MDHEN, SYDVKM. The V end was cut by 10 bases, the J end by 4 bases, with 18 bases between. The CDR3 here is CATLLARRADTQYF. CDR3 coding DNA: TGTGCCACCCTCCTAGCTCGACGGGCAGATACGCAGTATTTT.

This chain's CDR3 is CASSTQTGELLSSTDTQYF. The CDR3 DNA reads TGCGCCAGCAGCACACAGACGGGGGAGCTTCTATCTAGCACAGATACGCAGTATTTT. The chain joins TRBV5-1 to TRBJ2-3, with a possible D match to TRBD2 (6 bases). CDR3 length equals 19 residues. Germline assignment: CDR1 SGHRS and CDR2 YFSETQ. The V and J ends lost 4 bases and 0 bases respectively, with 24 bases between them.

In this sample, this clone turned up a few times. The chain links TRBV30 to TRBJ2-7, with a weak D call TRBD1 (6 bases). There are 12 residues in the CDR3. Trimming left V 5 bases short and J 5 bases short, with 13 bases between. The germline CDR1 and CDR2 sequences are GTSNPN and SVGIG (reference sequence). CDR3 coding DNA: TGTGCCTGGGATACAGGGAGCAACGAGCAGTACTTC. Translation: CAWDTGSNEQYF.

The chain uses TRBV5-4 and TRBJ1-5; D is perhaps TRBD1 (6 bases). V was pared by 4 bases and J by 4 bases, with 9 bases between. CDR1 is SGHNT and CDR2 is YYREEE in the germline V gene (reference sequence). CDR3 length: 13 residues. This chain's CDR3 is CASSIDRNQPQHF. CDR3 sequence (DNA): TGTGCCAGCAGCATCGACAGGAATCAGCCCCAGCATTTT.

The CDR3 here is CSVAQQRGYTEAFF. The CDR3 DNA reads TGCAGCGTCGCCCAGCAGAGGGGGTACACTGAAGCTTTCTTT. The V and J genes are TRBV29-1 and TRBJ1-1, with D perhaps matching TRBD1 (6 bases). Germline CDR1 SQVTM, CDR2 ANQGSEA. CDR3 length equals 14 residues. V was shortened by 6 bases and J by 3 bases, with 17 bases between the two germline ends.

V and J are TRBV19 and TRBJ1-5; D is uncertain. This CDR3 comprises 17 residues. V lost 3 bases and J lost 2, with 17 bases in between. Germline CDR1 and CDR2: LNHDA and SQIVND (reference sequence). The CDR3 sequence is CASSIGRSPYGNQPQHF. Written as DNA, the CDR3 is TGTGCCAGTAGTATCGGGAGAAGCCCATATGGCAATCAGCCCCAGCATTTT.

The chain couples TRBV28 to TRBJ2-7; 9 bases map to TRBD1. This CDR3 has 17 amino acids. Unmatched junction bases numbered 15, after V lost 2 bases and J lost 7 bases. Per germline, CDR1 MDHEN and CDR2 SYDVKM. CDR3: CASSLHLIMTGGGEQYF. The CDR3 DNA follows: TGTGCCAGCAGTTTACACTTAATTATGACAGGGGGAGGGGAGCAGTACTTC. The full variable domain, rest sourced from reference TRBV28 and TRBJ2-7, is DVKVTQSSRYLVKRTGEKVFLECVQDMDHENMFWYRQDPGLGLRLIYFSYDVKMKEKGDIPEGYSVSREKKERFSLILESASTNQTSMYLCASSLHLIMTGGGEQYFGPGTRLTVT.

V and J are TRBV28 and TRBJ1-4, with a tentative D call TRBD1 (6 bases). V was cut by 6 bases and J by 6 bases, with 14 bases left in between. The CDR3 extends over 14 amino acids. Germline V gene sequence: CDR1 MDHEN, CDR2 SYDVKM. The CDR3 spells CASSSGGRDEKLFF. As DNA, the CDR3 is TGTGCCAGCAGCTCGGGGGGCAGGGATGAAAAACTGTTTTTT.

Points on this clone: Other nucleotide sequences from this sample produce the same CDR3. The chain carries TRBV27 and TRBJ1-2; tentative D call: TRBD1 (6 bases). Germline V gene sequence: CDR1 MNHEY, CDR2 SMNVEV (reference sequence). The CDR3 loop spans 13 amino acids. Trimming pared 2 bases from V and 4 bases from J, leaving 8 bases between. CDR3 sequence reads: CASSLGGGYGYTF. The CDR3 bases are TGTGCCAGCAGTTTAGGGGGCGGCTATGGCTACACCTTC.